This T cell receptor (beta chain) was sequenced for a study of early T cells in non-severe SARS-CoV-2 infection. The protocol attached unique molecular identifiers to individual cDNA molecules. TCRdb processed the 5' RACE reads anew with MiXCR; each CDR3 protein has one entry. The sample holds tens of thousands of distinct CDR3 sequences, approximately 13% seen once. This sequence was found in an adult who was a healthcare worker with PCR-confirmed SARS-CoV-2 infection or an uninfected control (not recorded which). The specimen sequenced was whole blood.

The CDR3 here is CASIQTGLNTEAFF. The CDR3, as DNA: TGCGCCAGCATCCAAACAGGCCTGAACACTGAAGCTTTCTTT. The V call is TRBV10-1, the J call TRBJ1-1, with D possibly matching TRBD1 (5 bases). With 7 bases removed from V and 0 bases from J, the gap between germline ends came to 12 bases. Germline V gene lookup returns CDR1 WNHNN and CDR2 SYGVQD (reference sequence). The CDR3 has 14 amino acids.